This T cell receptor (beta chain) originates from a study of cytomegalovirus exposure and HLA in healthy donors. General study results and limits: First-cohort TCR clusters tended to co-occur in the approximately 120 validation repertoires, a later analysis found.

Assay: immunoSEQ multiplex PCR; the TCRdb copy retains only in-frame clones and omits some. The repertoire includes a few hundred thousand clones, 85% to 90% of them detected once, and about 0.85% sits in the top ten. About this clone itself: Its antigen is as yet unknown.

Germline CDR1 is LNHNV and CDR2 is YYDKDF (reference sequence). Trimming at V came to 2 bases and at J to 5 bases, leaving 5 bases not matched to a gene. This CDR3 spans 16 amino acids. The sequence was collected from a woman aged 18-30 years in good health and CMV-seronegative. The sequencing sample was made of PBMCs. V and J are TRBV15 and TRBJ2-1; TRBD2 matches at 11 bases. This CDR3 reads CATSRPGTSGNNEQFF. As DNA, the CDR3 is TGTGCCACCAGCAGACCCGGGACTAGCGGTAACAATGAGCAGTTCTTC. Based on the CDR3 plus reference TRBV15 and TRBJ2-1, the full variable domain is DAMVIQNPRYQVTQFGKPVTLSCSQTLNHNVMYWYQQKSSQAPKLLFHYYDKDFNNEADTPDNFQSRRPNTSFCFLDIRSPGLGDTAMYLCATSRPGTSGNNEQFFGPGTRLTVL.